The 2 T cell receptor beta chains reported below all come from one sample, sequenced in a study of spatial heterogeneity in lung cancer (dated by TCRdb to about 2019). Their antigen targets remain unknown. Paper-wide results and their limitations: The tumor nonsynonymous mutation count correlated with the number of expanded alpha and beta TCRs within the tumor.

The library was prepared using 5' RACE. The sample was run on a NextSeq 500. TCRdb redid the processing of the public reads, applying fastp at Q25 and MiXCR, and retained in-frame beta chains. Each CDR3 protein gets just one entry, which takes the most common genes and DNA from the rows behind it. Here the sample has 3,000 to 4,000 distinct CDR3 sequences; about a quarter occur a single time. The leading ten clones occupy approximately 15% of the sample. The time point label here, explained by the study, means: sample taken at primary tumor resection. This sample comprised lung tumor tissue, obtained at surgery. These receptors originate from a male donor with early-stage non-small cell lung cancer.

This clonotype was seen at least ten times. In a library made to pick up alpha chains, this beta chain is a stray read with a size that means little. This sequence joins TRBV20-1 and TRBJ2-1; D uncertain. The CDR3 consists of 12 residues. Germline V gene lookup returns CDR1 DFQATT and CDR2 SNEGSKA (reference sequence). V was clipped by 1 base and J by 7 bases, with 8 bases between them. The CDR3 protein is CSARVASNEQFF. The CDR3 nucleotides read TGCAGTGCTAGAGTTGCATCTAATGAGCAGTTCTTC.

This clonotype occurred many times. The size of this beta chain means little, since it is a stray read in a library made for alpha chains. V gene TRBV7-2 combines with J gene TRBJ2-3; D is possibly TRBD1 (7 bases). Trimming took off 5 bases at V and 6 bases at J, with 15 bases between the two ends. Per the germline V gene, CDR1 is SGHTA and CDR2 is FQGNSA. This CDR3 region has 14 residues. CDR3 sequence (DNA): TGTGCCAGCAGCAAGCGGACAGGAGGGGATACGCAGTATTTT. This gives the protein CASSKRTGGDTQYF.